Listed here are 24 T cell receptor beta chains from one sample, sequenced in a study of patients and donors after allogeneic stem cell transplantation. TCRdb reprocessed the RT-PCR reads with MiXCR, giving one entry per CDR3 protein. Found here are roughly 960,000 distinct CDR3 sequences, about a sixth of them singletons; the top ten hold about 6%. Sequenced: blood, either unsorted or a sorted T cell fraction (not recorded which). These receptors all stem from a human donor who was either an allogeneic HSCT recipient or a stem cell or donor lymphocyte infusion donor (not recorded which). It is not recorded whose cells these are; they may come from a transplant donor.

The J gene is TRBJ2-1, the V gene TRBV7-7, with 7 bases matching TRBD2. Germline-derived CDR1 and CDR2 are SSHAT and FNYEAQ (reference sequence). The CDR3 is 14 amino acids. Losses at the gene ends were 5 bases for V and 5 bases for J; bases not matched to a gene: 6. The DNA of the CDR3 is TGTGCCAGCAGCCCGATCCGGGGGGACAATGAGCAGTTCTTC. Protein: CASSPIRGDNEQFF.

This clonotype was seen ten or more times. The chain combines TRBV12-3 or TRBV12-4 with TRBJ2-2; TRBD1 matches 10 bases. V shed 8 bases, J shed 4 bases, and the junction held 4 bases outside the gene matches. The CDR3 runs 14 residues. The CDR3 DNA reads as TGTGCCAGCGGAGACAGGGGGCGCACCGGGGAGCTGTTTTTT. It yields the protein CASGDRGRTGELFF.

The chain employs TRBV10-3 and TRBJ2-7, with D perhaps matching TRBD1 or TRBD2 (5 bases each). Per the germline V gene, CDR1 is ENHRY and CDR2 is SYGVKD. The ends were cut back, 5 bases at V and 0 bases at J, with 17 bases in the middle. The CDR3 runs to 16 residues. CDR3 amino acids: CAISHLPHGTSYEQYF. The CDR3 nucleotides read TGTGCCATCAGTCACCTCCCCCACGGGACCTCCTACGAGCAGTACTTC.

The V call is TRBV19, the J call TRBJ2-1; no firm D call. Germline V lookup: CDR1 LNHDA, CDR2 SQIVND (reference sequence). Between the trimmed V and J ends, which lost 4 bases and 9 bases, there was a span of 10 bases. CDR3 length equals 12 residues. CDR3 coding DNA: TGTGCCAGTAGTACGCTAGGTCCTGAGCAGTTCTTC. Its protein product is CASSTLGPEQFF. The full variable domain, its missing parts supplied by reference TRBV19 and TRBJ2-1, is DGGITQSPKYLFRKEGQNVTLSCEQNLNHDAMYWYRQDPGQGLRLIYYSQIVNDFQKGDIAEGYSVSREKKESFPLTVTSAQKNPTAFYLCASSTLGPEQFFGPGTRLTVL.

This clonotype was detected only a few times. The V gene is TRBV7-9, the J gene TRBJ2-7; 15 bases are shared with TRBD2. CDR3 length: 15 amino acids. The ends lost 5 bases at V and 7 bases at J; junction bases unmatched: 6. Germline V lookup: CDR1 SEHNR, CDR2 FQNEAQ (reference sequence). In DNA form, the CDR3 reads TGTGCCAGCAGCCAGGGACTAGCGGGAGGTAAAGAGCAGTACTTC. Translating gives CASSQGLAGGKEQYF.

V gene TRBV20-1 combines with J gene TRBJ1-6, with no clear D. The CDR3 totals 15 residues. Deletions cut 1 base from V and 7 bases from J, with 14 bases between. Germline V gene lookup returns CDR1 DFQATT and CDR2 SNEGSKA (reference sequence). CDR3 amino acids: CSARAPAAANSPLHF. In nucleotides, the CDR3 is TGCAGTGCTAGAGCCCCGGCGGCGGCCAATTCACCCCTCCACTTT.

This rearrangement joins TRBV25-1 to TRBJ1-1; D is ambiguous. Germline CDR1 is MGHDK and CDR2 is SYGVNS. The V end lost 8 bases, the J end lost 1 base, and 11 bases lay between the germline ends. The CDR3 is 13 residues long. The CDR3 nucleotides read TGTGCCAGCCTCGCCGTTAAGAACACTGAAGCTTTCTTT. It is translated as CASLAVKNTEAFF.

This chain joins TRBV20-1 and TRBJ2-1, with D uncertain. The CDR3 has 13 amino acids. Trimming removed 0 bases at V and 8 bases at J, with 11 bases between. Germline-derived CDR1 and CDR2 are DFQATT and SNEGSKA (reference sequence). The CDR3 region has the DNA TGCAGTGCTAGAGATTTTCAAGCTGATGAGCAGTTCTTC. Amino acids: CSARDFQADEQFF.

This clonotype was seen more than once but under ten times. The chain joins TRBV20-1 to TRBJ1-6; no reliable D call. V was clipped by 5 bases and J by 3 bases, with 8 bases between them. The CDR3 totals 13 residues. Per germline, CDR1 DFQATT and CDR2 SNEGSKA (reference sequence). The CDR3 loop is CSASKGYNSPLHF. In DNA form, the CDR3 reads TGCAGTGCTTCGAAGGGCTATAATTCACCCCTCCACTTT.

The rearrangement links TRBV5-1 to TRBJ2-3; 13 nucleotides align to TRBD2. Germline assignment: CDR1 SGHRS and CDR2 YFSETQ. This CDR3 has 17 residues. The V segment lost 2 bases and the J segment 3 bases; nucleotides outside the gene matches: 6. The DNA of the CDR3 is TGCGCCAGCAGCTTCCTAGGGACTAGCGGGAATACAGATACGCAGTATTTT. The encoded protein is CASSFLGTSGNTDTQYF.

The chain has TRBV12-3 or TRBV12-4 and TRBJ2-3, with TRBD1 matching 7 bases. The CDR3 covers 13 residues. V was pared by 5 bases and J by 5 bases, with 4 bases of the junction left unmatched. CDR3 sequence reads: CASSTGAGDTQYF. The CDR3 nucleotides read TGTGCCAGCAGTACAGGGGCGGGAGATACGCAGTATTTT.

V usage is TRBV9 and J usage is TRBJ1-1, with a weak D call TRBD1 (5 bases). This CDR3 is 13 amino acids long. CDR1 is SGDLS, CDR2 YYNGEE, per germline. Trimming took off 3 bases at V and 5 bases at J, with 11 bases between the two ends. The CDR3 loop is CASSAIQVTEAFF. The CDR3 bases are TGTGCCAGCAGCGCCATACAGGTTACTGAAGCTTTCTTT.

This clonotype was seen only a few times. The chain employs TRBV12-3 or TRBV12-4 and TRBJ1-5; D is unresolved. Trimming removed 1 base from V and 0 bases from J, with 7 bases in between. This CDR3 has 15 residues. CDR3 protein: CASSLVQVSNQPQHF. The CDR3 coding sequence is TGTGCCAGCAGTTTAGTGCAGGTTAGCAATCAGCCCCAGCATTTT.

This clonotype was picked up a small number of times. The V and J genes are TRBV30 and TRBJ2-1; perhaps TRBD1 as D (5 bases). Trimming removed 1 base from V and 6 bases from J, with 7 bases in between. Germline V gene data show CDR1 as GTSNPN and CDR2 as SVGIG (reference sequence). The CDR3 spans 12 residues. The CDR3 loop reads CAWSEGPNEQFF. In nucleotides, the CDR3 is TGTGCCTGGAGTGAGGGGCCCAATGAGCAGTTCTTC.

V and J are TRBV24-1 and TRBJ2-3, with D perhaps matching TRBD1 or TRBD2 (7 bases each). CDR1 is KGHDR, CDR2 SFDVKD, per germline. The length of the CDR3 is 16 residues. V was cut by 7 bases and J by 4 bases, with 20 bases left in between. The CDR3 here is CATSTSERGPPDTQYF. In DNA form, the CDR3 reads TGTGCCACCAGCACTAGCGAAAGGGGGCCACCAGATACGCAGTATTTT.

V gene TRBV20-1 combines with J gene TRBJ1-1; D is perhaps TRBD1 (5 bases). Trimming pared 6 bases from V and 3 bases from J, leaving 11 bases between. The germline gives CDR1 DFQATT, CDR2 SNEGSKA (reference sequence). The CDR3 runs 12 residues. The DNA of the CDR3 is TGCAGTGCCACTGGGGGGTACACTGAAGCTTTCTTT. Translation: CSATGGYTEAFF.

The CDR3 spells CASSLEAGRKNEQFF. In DNA form, the CDR3 reads TGTGCCAGCAGCTTAGAAGCGGGGAGAAAGAATGAGCAGTTCTTC. The chain couples TRBV11-1 to TRBJ2-1, with 7 bases that match TRBD2. The length of the CDR3 is 15 residues. J lost 7 bases, V lost 1 base, and 7 bases had no gene match. CDR1 SGHAT and CDR2 FQDESV come from the germline V gene (reference sequence).

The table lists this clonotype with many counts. CDR3 nucleotides: TGCGCCAGCAGCTTGGCGGGGTCTCGGGAGACCCAGTACTTC. Translating it yields CASSLAGSRETQYF. The chain has TRBV5-1 and TRBJ2-5; TRBD2 might be the D (5 bases). Looked up from germline, CDR1 is SGHRS and CDR2 is YFSETQ. V gave up 0 bases and J gave up 5 bases, with 11 bases separating them. The CDR3 spans 14 residues.

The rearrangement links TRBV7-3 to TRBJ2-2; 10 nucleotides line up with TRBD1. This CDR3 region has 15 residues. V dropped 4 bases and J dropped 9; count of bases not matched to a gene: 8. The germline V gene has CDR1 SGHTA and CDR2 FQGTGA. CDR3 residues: CASSSPDRGQRELFF. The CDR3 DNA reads TGTGCCAGCAGCTCCCCCGACAGGGGGCAGAGGGAGCTGTTTTTT.

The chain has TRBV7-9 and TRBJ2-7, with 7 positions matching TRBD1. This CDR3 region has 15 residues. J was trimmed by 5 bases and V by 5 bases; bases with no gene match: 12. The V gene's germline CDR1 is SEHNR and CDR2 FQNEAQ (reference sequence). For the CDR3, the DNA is TGTGCCAGCAGCCCGGGGCAGGGGGTCTGGAACGAGCAGTACTTC. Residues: CASSPGQGVWNEQYF.

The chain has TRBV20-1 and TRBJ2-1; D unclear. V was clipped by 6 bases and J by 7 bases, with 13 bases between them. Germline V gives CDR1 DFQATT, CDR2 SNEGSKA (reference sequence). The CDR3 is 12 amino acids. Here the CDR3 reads CSATGVKNEQFF. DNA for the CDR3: TGCAGTGCCACGGGTGTAAAAAATGAGCAGTTCTTC.

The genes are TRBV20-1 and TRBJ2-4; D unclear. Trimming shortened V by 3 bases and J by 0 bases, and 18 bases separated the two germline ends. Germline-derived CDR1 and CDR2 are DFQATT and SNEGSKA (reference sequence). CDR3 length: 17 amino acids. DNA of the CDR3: TGCAGTGCTAGCCCATTTACTACCCCTCTAGCCAAAAACATTCAGTACTTC. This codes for CSASPFTTPLAKNIQYF.

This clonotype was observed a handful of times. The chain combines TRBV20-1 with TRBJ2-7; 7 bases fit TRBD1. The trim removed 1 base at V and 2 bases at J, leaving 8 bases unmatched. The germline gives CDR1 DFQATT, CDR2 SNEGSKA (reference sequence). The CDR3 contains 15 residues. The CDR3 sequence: CSARVHGTVPYEQYF. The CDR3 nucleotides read TGCAGTGCTAGAGTTCACGGGACAGTGCCCTACGAGCAGTACTTC.

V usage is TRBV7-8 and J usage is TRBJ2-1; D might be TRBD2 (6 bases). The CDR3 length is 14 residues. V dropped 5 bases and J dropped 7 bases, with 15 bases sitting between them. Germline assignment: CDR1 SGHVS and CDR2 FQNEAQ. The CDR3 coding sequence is TGTGCCAGCAGCGGACTGGGGGGTTGGAATGAGCAGTTCTTC. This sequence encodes CASSGLGGWNEQFF.